One and the same sample provided the 23 T cell receptor beta chains below, sequenced in a study of CD8 T cells in ankylosing spondylitis. TCRdb used MiXCR to reprocess the 5' RACE reads, holding one entry per CDR3 protein. Of around 210,000 distinct CDR3 sequences listed, less than 9.5% are singletons. Sequencing input: blood, either unsorted or a sorted T cell fraction (not recorded which). The source is a female donor with ankylosing spondylitis or in good health (not recorded which).

This clonotype came up many times. The chain is built from TRBV7-3 and TRBJ2-7; the D is unclear. Trimming took off 5 bases at V and 5 bases at J, with 16 bases between the two ends. The CDR3 covers 14 residues. Germline V gene sequence: CDR1 SGHTA, CDR2 FQGTGA. The CDR3 here is CASSPGRQSDEQYF. In DNA form, the CDR3 reads TGTGCCAGCAGCCCGGGTCGCCAGTCAGACGAGCAGTACTTC.

This clonotype was seen more than once but under ten times. The chain links TRBV7-8 to TRBJ2-7; D is perhaps TRBD2 (6 bases). The CDR3 runs to 14 residues. Germline lookup yields CDR1 SGHVS and CDR2 FQNEAQ. Between the trimmed V and J ends, which lost 5 bases and 2 bases, there was a span of 13 bases. The CDR3, as DNA: TGTGCCAGCAGCCCTTCAGGGAGGCCCTACGAGCAGTACTTC. Amino acids: CASSPSGRPYEQYF.

CDR3 DNA: TGTGCCAGCAGCTTGGGGACAGGGGGCCCCCGGGAGCAGTTCTTC. It encodes CASSLGTGGPREQFF. The chain carries TRBV7-2 and TRBJ2-1, with 12 bases matching TRBD1. Per the germline V gene, CDR1 is SGHTA and CDR2 is FQGNSA. The CDR3 is made up of 15 amino acids. Unmatched junction bases numbered 7, after V lost 3 bases and J lost 10 bases. The full variable domain, with the rest looked up from reference TRBV7-2 and TRBJ2-1, is GAGVSQSPSNKVTEKGKDVELRCDPISGHTALYWYRQSLGQGLEFLIYFQGNSAPDKSGLPSDRFSAERTGGSVSTLTIQRTQQEDSAVYLCASSLGTGGPREQFFGPGTRLTVL.

This clonotype was seen repeatedly, ten times or more. The chain links TRBV20-1 to TRBJ2-1, with TRBD2 matching 7 bases. CDR1 DFQATT and CDR2 SNEGSKA come from the germline V gene (reference sequence). The CDR3 extends over 15 amino acids. Losses at the gene ends were 0 bases for V and 6 bases for J; bases not matched to a gene: 8. This chain's CDR3 is CSARDGGSHSNEQFF. The CDR3 region has the DNA TGCAGTGCTAGAGATGGCGGGAGCCACTCCAATGAGCAGTTCTTC.

This clonotype was counted at least ten times. The chain combines TRBV25-1 with TRBJ1-5; possibly TRBD1 for D (5 bases). This CDR3 has 15 amino acids. V was clipped by 4 bases and J by 5 bases, with 15 bases between them. CDR1 MGHDK and CDR2 SYGVNS come from the germline V gene. The CDR3 is CASSATTGADQPQHF. Here the CDR3 DNA reads TGTGCCAGCAGTGCAACCACAGGAGCGGATCAGCCCCAGCATTTT.

This clonotype was observed at least ten times. V is TRBV7-9 and J is TRBJ2-7; D not resolved. Trimming cost V 7 bases and J 6 bases, with 13 bases left between them. Germline CDR1 and CDR2: SEHNR and FQNEAQ (reference sequence). The CDR3 consists of 12 residues. CDR3 coding DNA: TGTGCCAGCACCACAACGTCTCTCGAGCAGTACTTC. Protein: CASTTTSLEQYF.

Remarks on this clonotype: A much larger clone lies a single base off, so this may be a read error. No conserved phenylalanine or tryptophan ends this CDR3, so it is likely a read error. CDR3 sequence reads: CAISPLTDSYEQYY. The CDR3 nucleotides read TGTGCCATCAGTCCCTTAACAGATTCCTATGAGCAGTACTAC. The J gene is TRBJ2-7, the V gene TRBV10-3; no clear D. Germline CDR1 is ENHRY and CDR2 is SYGVKD. The CDR3 loop spans 14 amino acids.

The table lists this clonotype with many counts. V gene TRBV28 combines with J gene TRBJ2-3; TRBD2 matches at 10 bases. Germline V gene data show CDR1 as MDHEN and CDR2 as SYDVKM. This CDR3 region has 15 residues. The V segment lost 2 bases and the J segment 4 bases; nucleotides outside the gene matches: 3. CDR3 region: CASSLLAGVADTQYF. As DNA, the CDR3 is TGTGCCAGCAGTTTACTAGCGGGAGTAGCAGATACGCAGTATTTT.

This clonotype has at least ten counts. Given a much more abundant clone one base away, this may be a read error. The J gene is TRBJ2-2, the V gene TRBV7-2; D not certain. The CDR3 consists of 11 residues. Germline loops: CDR1 SGHTA, CDR2 FQGNSA. V lost 1 base to trimming and J lost 7 bases, with 1 base between them. The CDR3 protein is CASSLVGELFF. The DNA of the CDR3 is TGTGCCAGCAGCTTAGTCGGGGAGCTGTTTTTT.

This clonotype has at least ten counts. The CDR3 DNA follows: TGTGCCAGCAGTTATCACCAATACGAGCAGTACTTC. It translates to CASSYHQYEQYF. V and J are TRBV6-2 or TRBV6-3 and TRBJ2-7, with D unresolved. The V gene's germline CDR1 is MNHEY and CDR2 SVGEGT. V gave up 3 bases and J gave up 4 bases, with 7 bases separating them. This CDR3 contains 12 residues.

At least ten counts were recorded for this clonotype. V is TRBV12-3 or TRBV12-4 and J is TRBJ1-5; possibly TRBD1 for D (5 bases). Trimming removed 2 bases from V and 5 bases from J, with 10 bases in between. The CDR3 is made up of 14 amino acids. The CDR3 spells CASSLRQGDQPQHF. CDR3 nucleotides: TGTGCCAGCAGTTTAAGGCAGGGAGATCAGCCCCAGCATTTT.

This clonotype came up many times. At one of its ends the junction is not consistent with the germline gene, which may arise from a read error. This chain joins TRBV10-2 and TRBJ2-1, with no clear D. This CDR3 contains 12 residues. The germline gives CDR1 WSHSY, CDR2 SAAADI. For the CDR3, the DNA is TGCGCCAGCAGGGAGTTTGGAAATGAGCAGTTCTTC. It encodes CASREFGNEQFF.

This clonotype was observed many times. The chain links TRBV20-1 to TRBJ1-5; 8 bases line up with TRBD1. V was clipped by 3 bases and J by 2 bases; unmatched bases: 0. The CDR3 consists of 13 residues. Per the germline V gene, CDR1 is DFQATT and CDR2 is SNEGSKA (reference sequence). CDR3 in DNA: TGCAGTGCTAGGGACAGGGGCAATCAGCCCCAGCATTTT. Its protein is CSARDRGNQPQHF.

The table lists this clonotype with many counts. The V gene is TRBV27, the J gene TRBJ2-5; 7 bases line up with TRBD2. Trimming took 3 bases from V and 5 from J; bases not matched to a gene: 9. CDR1 is MNHEY and CDR2 is SMNVEV in the germline V gene (reference sequence). CDR3 size: 15 residues. As DNA, the CDR3 is TGTGCCAGCAGTTTTTGGCGGGAGCGTCAGGAGACCCAGTACTTC. It yields the protein CASSFWRERQETQYF.

This clonotype showed up many times. The chain recombines TRBV12-3 or TRBV12-4 with TRBJ2-7; D gene unclear. V dropped 2 bases and J dropped 7 bases, with 9 bases sitting between them. The CDR3 extends over 12 amino acids. The CDR3 DNA sequence: TGTGCCAGCAGTTTAAGGTGGTGGGAGCAGTACTTC. This translates into CASSLRWWEQYF.

This clonotype was detected ten times or more. The chain couples TRBV29-1 to TRBJ2-3, with 9 bases lining up with TRBD2. Germline CDR1 reads SQVTM; CDR2 reads ANQGSEA. The V gene end was trimmed by 4 bases and the J gene end by 2 bases; junction bases not matched to a gene: 7. The CDR3 contains 15 residues. The DNA of the CDR3 is TGCAGCGTTGCTGTAGCGGGAGTTTCCACAGATACGCAGTATTTT. Amino acid sequence: CSVAVAGVSTDTQYF.

This clonotype was seen many times. The gene calls are TRBV11-2 and TRBJ1-1; D ambiguous. The CDR3 contains 15 residues. Deletions cut 5 bases from V and 1 base from J, with 14 bases between. CDR1 and CDR2 from the germline V gene are SGHAT and FQNNGV. CDR3 in amino acids: CASSAKGLSNTEAFF. The DNA for the CDR3 is TGTGCCAGCAGCGCTAAAGGACTGTCGAACACTGAAGCTTTCTTT.

The table lists this clonotype with many counts. The chain links TRBV2 to TRBJ1-5; unclear D gene. Trimming left V 6 bases short and J 1 base short, with 19 bases between. In germline, CDR1 is SNHLY, CDR2 FYNNEI. The CDR3 is made up of 17 amino acids. CDR3 residues: CASSSSILLGSNQPQHF. The CDR3 bases are TGTGCCAGCAGCTCCTCAATTCTCCTGGGGAGCAATCAGCCCCAGCATTTT.

This clonotype was detected ten times or more. The chain joins TRBV20-1 to TRBJ2-1; D gene ambiguous. This CDR3 region has 12 residues. The germline V and J ends were trimmed by 6 bases and 4 bases, with 10 bases remaining between them. CDR1 is DFQATT and CDR2 is SNEGSKA in the germline V gene (reference sequence). The CDR3 DNA reads as TGCAGTGCCAAGGACCCTTACAATGAGCAGTTCTTC. Its translation: CSAKDPYNEQFF.

This clonotype turned up a few times. The V and J genes are TRBV5-1 and TRBJ2-1; possible D gene TRBD1, 8 bases. Per germline, CDR1 SGHRS and CDR2 YFSETQ. This CDR3 is 15 amino acids long. Trimming cost V 5 bases and J 1 base, with 13 bases left between them. The CDR3 DNA reads as TGCGCCAGCAGACAGGGGGGGGTTTCCTACAATGAGCAGTTCTTC. Its translation is CASRQGGVSYNEQFF.

CDR3 DNA: TGTGCCACCAGCCGACTAGCGGGAGAAATAGATACGCAGTATTTT. Its translation is CATSRLAGEIDTQYF. The chain joins TRBV15 to TRBJ2-3; 12 positions agree with TRBD2. The V gene end was trimmed by 5 bases and the J gene end by 5 bases; junction bases not matched to a gene: 5. CDR3 length: 15 amino acids. Germline V lookup: CDR1 LNHNV, CDR2 YYDKDF (reference sequence).

This clonotype was recorded many times. The CDR3 coding sequence is TGTGCCAGCAGCTTAGAAGGACAGGGTGTCGACACCATATATTTT. Protein: CASSLEGQGVDTIYF. The chain has TRBV7-2 and TRBJ1-3, with TRBD1 matching 8 bases. Germline loops: CDR1 SGHTA, CDR2 FQGNSA. Germline trimming cut 1 base from V and 8 bases from J; bases unmatched to any gene: 7. The CDR3 contains 15 residues.

This clonotype was seen repeatedly, ten times or more. The gene calls are TRBV9 and TRBJ2-5, with D possibly being TRBD2 (6 bases). Germline-derived CDR1 and CDR2 are SGDLS and YYNGEE. V lost 0 bases and J 7 bases, leaving 10 bases between the germline ends. CDR3 size: 13 residues. The CDR3 DNA sequence: TGTGCCAGCAGCGTAGAAGGAGCGGGGACCCAGTACTTC. Translated: CASSVEGAGTQYF.